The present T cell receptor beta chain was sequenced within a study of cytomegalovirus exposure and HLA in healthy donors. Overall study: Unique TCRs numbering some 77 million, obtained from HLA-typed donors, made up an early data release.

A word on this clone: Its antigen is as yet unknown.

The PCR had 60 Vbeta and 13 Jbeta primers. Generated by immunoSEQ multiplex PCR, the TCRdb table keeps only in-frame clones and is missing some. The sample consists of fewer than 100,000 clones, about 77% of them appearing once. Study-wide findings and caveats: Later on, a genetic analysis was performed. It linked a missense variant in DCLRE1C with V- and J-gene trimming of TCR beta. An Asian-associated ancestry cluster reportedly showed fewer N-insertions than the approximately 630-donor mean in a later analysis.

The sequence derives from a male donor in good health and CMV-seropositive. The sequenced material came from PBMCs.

The CDR3 nucleotides read TGCAGCTCCCCCGGGGTCTTGTTCTCTGGAAACACCATATATTTT. It specifies CSSPGVLFSGNTIYF. J is TRBJ1-3 and V is TRBV29-1; D remains unclear. Germline CDR1 is SQVTM and CDR2 is ANQGSEA. V was cut by 8 bases and J by 0 bases, with 17 bases left in between. This CDR3 has 15 amino acids.